The T cell receptor beta chain described here comes from a study of cytomegalovirus exposure and HLA in healthy donors listed by TCRdb under 2017. Broadly, across the study: The 666 repertoires of the first cohort and the roughly 120 validation repertoires were produced on the same platform, according to a later analysis. The study was designed to test whether signatures of past pathogen exposure could be identified by cataloging public T cell receptors. Besides the first cohort of 666 subjects, a separate validation cohort made up of 120 different subjects was used. High-throughput TCR immunosequencing, statistical association of individual TCRs with disease status, and machine learning were combined to predict cytomegalovirus infection status.

In regard to this clone: There is no known antigen for this receptor. Base quality data are lacking; no much larger clone is found one base away.

What the research found in general, with its limitations: All 120 or so repertoires were used to score co-occurrence in the validation cohort in a later analysis, because that analysis had no HLA typing for the cohort. Three of the identified cytomegalovirus-associated TCR beta chains were confirmed in vitro to be specific for cytomegalovirus antigens. While some public TCRs were present in many individuals, most TCR sequences turned up only very rarely across donors. Subsequent analysis determined that TCRs grouped into clusters in the first cohort also showed a tendency toward co-occurrence across the approximately 110 validation repertoires, and 94% of cluster scores exceeded 0. In the study, 150 to 200 TCR beta chains were listed as associated with cytomegalovirus. According to the authors, the approach could potentially be generalized to other disease states and immunological phenotypes. In both the original and validation cohorts, the classifier was reported to diagnose cytomegalovirus status with high specificity and sensitivity.

Separate from the roughly 700-subject first cohort, the validation cohort of some 130 subjects was the group to which the donors belonged. Libraries were made using the immunoSEQ multiplex PCR assay. The paper's data handling went like this. A statistical classification framework was developed to diagnose cytomegalovirus status using the catalog of TCR beta chain sequences. In its TCRdb copy, this immuneACCESS table keeps in-frame sequences only and misses some clones. Where compared with another copy, unresolved V genes explain less than half of these, and the others have no known cause. D and trimming come from the DNA, and the V and J calls and clone size come from that table. In all, the sample holds 130,000 or so clones, and 89% of those were seen once. The ten most abundant clones make up roughly 9.3% of the sample. The CDR3 runs 16 amino acids, cysteine and phenylalanine included. Only the CDR3 DNA stays, 48 bases, in frame from base 1. CDR1 and CDR2 (LNHDA, SQIVND) derive from the germline V gene (reference sequence). Ends trimmed: V by 4 bases, J by 1 base; bases unmatched to a gene: 6.

Here the chain combines TRBV19 and TRBJ2-5, and 10 bases in between align with TRBD2. This clonotype originated in a woman in her late teens or twenties in good health and CMV-seropositive. The specimen sequenced was PBMCs. The nucleotides read TGTGCCAGTAGTACTCTAGCGGGGGCTATCCAAGAGACCCAGTACTTC. Translation gives CASSTLAGAIQETQYF.